One TCR beta chain is described in this entry. As yet, its antigen is unknown. This specimen comes from a study of shared clonotypes between healthy human individuals. Study-level results: Roughly 5% of naive CD4 clonotypes were common to a few donors.

The germline V gene encodes CDR1 SGHRS and CDR2 YFSETQ. V lost 0 bases and J lost 2, with 6 bases in between. The CDR3 has 13 residues. The data were produced by immunoSEQ multiplex PCR, yet TCRdb's version contains in-frame clones alone and is incomplete. In the table there are fewer than 350,000 clones, around nine tenths of which are singletons. The TCR comes from a man between 18 and 35 years old in good health. The sample comprised memory CD8+ T cells sorted from blood. As to subset: CD45RO+ cells pooled with CCR7-negative TemRA cells. This rearrangement joins TRBV5-1 to TRBJ2-7; D remains ambiguous. The CDR3 DNA follows: TGCGCCAGCAGCTTGGTAACCCCCTACGAGCAGTACTTC. It is translated as CASSLVTPYEQYF.